The rows below give T cell receptor beta chains drawn from one sample of a study of cytomegalovirus exposure and HLA in healthy donors. The data were produced by immunoSEQ multiplex PCR, yet TCRdb's version contains in-frame clones alone and is incomplete. The sample has 200,000 to 300,000 clones, roughly 87% seen once; the top ten hold about 12%. The specimen sequenced was PBMCs. The receptors derive from a man between 18 and 35 years old in good health and CMV-seropositive. Both conserved end residues are part of each CDR3. D genes are given only for firm matches. The size of a clone is reported for some rows only, either as once, few or many, or as a class for expanded clones.

V gene: TRBV6-5; CDR3 length: 15; clone size: .; J gene: TRBJ1-1; D gene: .; CDR3 protein: CASRLKRDTGTEAFF; CDR3 DNA: TGTGCCAGCAGATTAAAAAGGGACACCGGGACTGAAGCTTTCTTT
V gene: TRBV2; CDR3 length: 14; clone size: once; J gene: TRBJ2-7; D gene: .; CDR3 protein: CASFPGPKAYEQYF; CDR3 DNA: TGTGCCAGCTTTCCGGGCCCAAAGGCCTACGAGCAGTACTTC
V gene: TRBV10-3; CDR3 length: 14; clone size: .; J gene: TRBJ1-2; D gene: .; CDR3 protein: CAISEGRDMGGYTF; CDR3 DNA: TGTGCCATCAGTGAGGGGCGGGACATGGGTGGCTACACCTTC
V gene: TRBV18; CDR3 length: 16; clone size: .; J gene: TRBJ2-5; D gene: .; CDR3 protein: CASSPRVRGAKETQYF; CDR3 DNA: TGTGCCAGCTCACCACGGGTCCGTGGGGCTAAAGAGACCCAGTACTTC
V gene: TRBV10-2; CDR3 length: 13; clone size: .; J gene: TRBJ1-1; D gene: .; CDR3 protein: CASIFVRGTEAFF; CDR3 DNA: TGCGCCAGCATTTTTGTCCGAGGCACTGAAGCTTTCTTT
V gene: TRBV6-5; CDR3 length: 16; clone size: once; J gene: TRBJ2-7; D gene: .; CDR3 protein: CASSYSTGPLSYEQYF; CDR3 DNA: TGTGCCAGCAGTTACTCGACTGGGCCCCTCTCCTACGAGCAGTACTTC
V gene: TRBV27; CDR3 length: 13; clone size: .; J gene: TRBJ1-4; D gene: .; CDR3 protein: CASSLVRLGKLFF; CDR3 DNA: TGTGCCAGCAGTTTAGTAAGATTGGGAAAACTGTTTTTT
V gene: TRBV2; CDR3 length: 12; clone size: .; J gene: TRBJ1-2; D gene: .; CDR3 protein: CASTGDNYGYTF; CDR3 DNA: TGTGCCAGCACCGGGGATAACTATGGCTACACCTTC
V gene: TRBV29-1; CDR3 length: 17; clone size: .; J gene: TRBJ2-7; D gene: TRBD2; CDR3 protein: CSVEGPGGASGSYEQYF; CDR3 DNA: TGCAGCGTTGAAGGACCGGGGGGGGCTAGCGGGAGTTACGAGCAGTACTTC
V gene: TRBV6-6; CDR3 length: 15; clone size: .; J gene: TRBJ1-1; D gene: .; CDR3 protein: CASSYILSMNTEAFF; CDR3 DNA: TGTGCCAGCAGTTACATACTGAGCATGAACACTGAAGCTTTCTTT
V gene: TRBV6-5; CDR3 length: 13; clone size: .; J gene: TRBJ2-7; D gene: .; CDR3 protein: CASSFTGYHEQYF; CDR3 DNA: TGTGCCAGCAGTTTCACAGGGTACCACGAGCAGTACTTC
V gene: TRBV27; CDR3 length: 15; clone size: .; J gene: TRBJ2-7; D gene: TRBD1; CDR3 protein: CASSFSGTGLYEQYF; CDR3 DNA: TGTGCCAGCAGTTTTTCCGGGACAGGGCTCTACGAGCAGTACTTC
V gene: TRBV7-8; CDR3 length: 14; clone size: once; J gene: TRBJ2-7; D gene: TRBD1; CDR3 protein: CASSFRDRGYEQYF; CDR3 DNA: TGTGCCAGCAGCTTTCGGGACAGGGGTTACGAGCAGTACTTC
V gene: TRBV27; CDR3 length: 12; clone size: .; J gene: TRBJ2-2; D gene: .; CDR3 protein: CASSFGTGELFF; CDR3 DNA: TGTGCCAGCAGTTTTGGTACCGGGGAGCTGTTTTTT
V gene: TRBV2; CDR3 length: 15; clone size: .; J gene: TRBJ1-1; D gene: .; CDR3 protein: CASSETPPPNTEAFF; CDR3 DNA: TGTGCCAGCAGTGAAACCCCCCCACCGAACACTGAAGCTTTCTTT
V gene: TRBV2; CDR3 length: 17; clone size: .; J gene: TRBJ2-1; D gene: TRBD2; CDR3 protein: CASSETAGGINYNEQFF; CDR3 DNA: TGTGCCAGCAGTGAGACAGCGGGAGGAATTAACTACAATGAGCAGTTCTTC
V gene: TRBV9; CDR3 length: 17; clone size: .; J gene: TRBJ2-3; D gene: TRBD2; CDR3 protein: CASSVAPLSGHTDTQYF; CDR3 DNA: TGTGCCAGCAGCGTAGCTCCTCTTAGCGGGCACACAGATACGCAGTATTTT
V gene: TRBV7-6; CDR3 length: 14; clone size: .; J gene: TRBJ2-2; D gene: .; CDR3 protein: CASSLDTWDGELFF; CDR3 DNA: TGTGCCAGCAGCTTAGACACCTGGGACGGGGAGCTGTTTTTT
V gene: TRBV27; CDR3 length: 15; clone size: .; J gene: TRBJ1-3; D gene: .; CDR3 protein: CASSPGGNSGNTIYF; CDR3 DNA: TGTGCCAGCAGTCCCGGGGGTAACTCTGGAAACACCATATATTTT
V gene: TRBV10-3; CDR3 length: 14; clone size: .; J gene: TRBJ2-7; D gene: TRBD2; CDR3 protein: CAISETSGAYEQYF; CDR3 DNA: TGTGCCATCAGTGAGACTAGCGGGGCCTACGAGCAGTACTTC
V gene: TRBV20-1; CDR3 length: 11; clone size: .; J gene: TRBJ2-1; D gene: .; CDR3 protein: CSAGEYNEQFF; CDR3 DNA: TGCAGTGCTGGAGAATACAATGAGCAGTTCTTC
V gene: TRBV5-4; CDR3 length: 16; clone size: .; J gene: TRBJ2-3; D gene: .; CDR3 protein: CASSPSTSVGTDTQYF; CDR3 DNA: TGTGCCAGCAGCCCCTCAACTAGTGTCGGCACAGATACGCAGTATTTT
V gene: TRBV7-9; CDR3 length: 15; clone size: once; J gene: TRBJ2-2; D gene: .; CDR3 protein: CASSTSTRVTGELFF; CDR3 DNA: TGTGCCAGCAGCACAAGCACTAGGGTTACTGGGGAGCTGTTTTTT
V gene: TRBV7-9; CDR3 length: 15; clone size: .; J gene: TRBJ2-3; D gene: TRBD2; CDR3 protein: CASSLSSGRPDTQYF; CDR3 DNA: TGTGCCAGCAGCTTAAGCAGCGGGAGACCAGATACGCAGTATTTT
V gene: TRBV7-6; CDR3 length: 17; clone size: .; J gene: TRBJ2-2; D gene: .; CDR3 protein: CASSLPLETMNTGELFF; CDR3 DNA: TGTGCCAGCAGCCTACCTCTAGAGACTATGAACACCGGGGAGCTGTTTTTT
V gene: TRBV7-2; CDR3 length: 14; clone size: .; J gene: TRBJ1-2; D gene: .; CDR3 protein: CASRFDSAGYGYTF; CDR3 DNA: TGTGCCAGCAGGTTCGACTCGGCGGGCTATGGCTACACCTTC
V gene: TRBV4-3; CDR3 length: 14; clone size: few; J gene: TRBJ1-1; D gene: .; CDR3 protein: CASSQDLGLTEAFF; CDR3 DNA: TGCGCCAGCAGCCAAGATCTGGGACTTACTGAAGCTTTCTTT
V gene: TRBV7-8; CDR3 length: 15; clone size: .; J gene: TRBJ2-5; D gene: .; CDR3 protein: CASSLDTGASETQYF; CDR3 DNA: TGTGCCAGCAGCTTAGACACGGGGGCGAGCGAGACCCAGTACTTC
V gene: TRBV11-2; CDR3 length: 17; clone size: .; J gene: TRBJ2-2; D gene: TRBD2; CDR3 protein: CASSRPSGSARTGELFF; CDR3 DNA: TGTGCCAGCAGTCGCCCTAGCGGGAGTGCGAGGACCGGGGAGCTGTTTTTT
V gene: TRBV19; CDR3 length: 14; clone size: few; J gene: TRBJ2-7; D gene: TRBD1; CDR3 protein: CASRPTGANNEQYF; CDR3 DNA: TGTGCCAGTAGGCCGACAGGGGCGAACAACGAGCAGTACTTC
V gene: TRBV11-1; CDR3 length: 15; clone size: once; J gene: TRBJ2-7; D gene: .; CDR3 protein: CASSLDGDTSYEQYF; CDR3 DNA: TGTGCCAGCAGCTTAGATGGGGACACTAGCTACGAGCAGTACTTC
V gene: TRBV30; CDR3 length: 13; clone size: .; J gene: TRBJ1-1; D gene: .; CDR3 protein: CAWSVYRQPEAFF; CDR3 DNA: TGTGCCTGGAGTGTATATAGACAGCCTGAAGCTTTCTTT
V gene: TRBV7-2; CDR3 length: 13; clone size: .; J gene: TRBJ2-5; D gene: .; CDR3 protein: CASSSVGEETQYF; CDR3 DNA: TGTGCCAGCAGCTCTGTTGGGGAGGAGACCCAGTACTTC
V gene: TRBV29-1; CDR3 length: 13; clone size: .; J gene: TRBJ2-5; D gene: .; CDR3 protein: CSVSQQFGETQYF; CDR3 DNA: TGCAGCGTTAGTCAACAGTTTGGGGAGACCCAGTACTTC
V gene: TRBV11-2; CDR3 length: 13; clone size: .; J gene: TRBJ2-1; D gene: .; CDR3 protein: CASSPWVGNEQFF; CDR3 DNA: TGTGCCAGCAGCCCCTGGGTAGGCAATGAGCAGTTCTTC
V gene: TRBV2; CDR3 length: 14; clone size: .; J gene: TRBJ2-7; D gene: TRBD1; CDR3 protein: CASSRPGQSSEQYF; CDR3 DNA: TGTGCCAGCAGTCGACCGGGACAGAGTAGCGAGCAGTACTTC
V gene: TRBV5-6; CDR3 length: 11; clone size: .; J gene: TRBJ2-1; D gene: .; CDR3 protein: CASSFANEQFF; CDR3 DNA: TGTGCCAGCAGCTTTGCCAATGAGCAGTTCTTC
V gene: TRBV25-1; CDR3 length: 14; clone size: .; J gene: TRBJ2-1; D gene: .; CDR3 protein: CASSTGLRLGEQFF; CDR3 DNA: TGTGCCAGCAGTACGGGTCTTAGGCTAGGTGAGCAGTTCTTC
V gene: TRBV5-4; CDR3 length: 15; clone size: .; J gene: TRBJ2-7; D gene: TRBD1; CDR3 protein: CASSYTGGRNYEQYF; CDR3 DNA: TGTGCCAGCAGCTATACAGGGGGCCGGAACTACGAGCAGTACTTC
V gene: TRBV30; CDR3 length: 15; clone size: .; J gene: TRBJ1-2; D gene: TRBD1; CDR3 protein: CAWVSRQGAHYGYTF; CDR3 DNA: TGTGCCTGGGTTTCCCGGCAGGGGGCTCACTATGGCTACACCTTC
V gene: TRBV7-6; CDR3 length: 17; clone size: .; J gene: TRBJ2-1; D gene: TRBD2; CDR3 protein: CASSTRLAGEGYNEQFF; CDR3 DNA: TGTGCCAGCAGCACGCGACTAGCGGGGGAGGGGTACAATGAGCAGTTCTTC
V gene: TRBV7-6; CDR3 length: 15; clone size: .; J gene: TRBJ2-1; D gene: TRBD2; CDR3 protein: CASRQLTGGGNEQFF; CDR3 DNA: TGTGCCAGCAGGCAACTCACGGGAGGGGGCAATGAGCAGTTCTTC
V gene: TRBV7-2; CDR3 length: 15; clone size: .; J gene: TRBJ1-2; D gene: TRBD1; CDR3 protein: CASSPRTGDVYGYTF; CDR3 DNA: TGTGCCAGCAGCCCTAGGACAGGGGACGTCTATGGCTACACCTTC
V gene: TRBV30; CDR3 length: 15; clone size: few; J gene: TRBJ1-5; D gene: .; CDR3 protein: CAWSLGTYSNQPQHF; CDR3 DNA: TGTGCCTGGAGTTTGGGGACATACAGCAATCAGCCCCAGCATTTT
V gene: TRBV10-3; CDR3 length: 13; clone size: few; J gene: TRBJ2-5; D gene: .; CDR3 protein: CAISGAQQETQYF; CDR3 DNA: TGTGCCATCAGTGGGGCACAACAAGAGACCCAGTACTTC
V gene: TRBV10-2; CDR3 length: 19; clone size: .; J gene: TRBJ2-2; D gene: TRBD2; CDR3 protein: CASSESRLAGHTRTGELFF; CDR3 DNA: TGCGCCAGCAGTGAGTCGAGGTTAGCGGGACATACTAGGACCGGGGAGCTGTTTTTT
V gene: TRBV7-2; CDR3 length: 13; clone size: .; J gene: TRBJ2-7; D gene: .; CDR3 protein: CASSLEVGYEQYF; CDR3 DNA: TGTGCCAGCAGCTTAGAAGTAGGCTACGAGCAGTACTTC
V gene: TRBV28; CDR3 length: 15; clone size: .; J gene: TRBJ1-4; D gene: .; CDR3 protein: CASSFVGSTNEKLFF; CDR3 DNA: TGTGCCAGCAGTTTTGTGGGCAGCACTAATGAAAAACTGTTTTTT
V gene: TRBV9; CDR3 length: 14; clone size: .; J gene: TRBJ1-5; D gene: .; CDR3 protein: CASSVGTGGQPQHF; CDR3 DNA: TGTGCCAGCAGCGTGGGGACCGGGGGTCAGCCCCAGCATTTT
V gene: TRBV18; CDR3 length: 12; clone size: .; J gene: TRBJ2-5; D gene: .; CDR3 protein: CASSPGVPTQYF; CDR3 DNA: TGTGCCAGCTCACCAGGGGTACCAACCCAGTACTTC
V gene: TRBV9; CDR3 length: 14; clone size: once; J gene: TRBJ2-3; D gene: TRBD1; CDR3 protein: CASSVGQGADTQYF; CDR3 DNA: TGTGCCAGCAGCGTGGGGCAGGGGGCAGATACGCAGTATTTT
V gene: TRBV7-9; CDR3 length: 12; clone size: .; J gene: TRBJ2-1; D gene: .; CDR3 protein: CASSLALREQFF; CDR3 DNA: TGTGCCAGCAGCTTAGCGCTCAGGGAGCAGTTCTTC
V gene: TRBV7-8; CDR3 length: 15; clone size: .; J gene: TRBJ2-7; D gene: .; CDR3 protein: CASSFPAGSWNEQYF; CDR3 DNA: TGTGCCAGCAGCTTCCCGGCGGGGTCGTGGAACGAGCAGTACTTC